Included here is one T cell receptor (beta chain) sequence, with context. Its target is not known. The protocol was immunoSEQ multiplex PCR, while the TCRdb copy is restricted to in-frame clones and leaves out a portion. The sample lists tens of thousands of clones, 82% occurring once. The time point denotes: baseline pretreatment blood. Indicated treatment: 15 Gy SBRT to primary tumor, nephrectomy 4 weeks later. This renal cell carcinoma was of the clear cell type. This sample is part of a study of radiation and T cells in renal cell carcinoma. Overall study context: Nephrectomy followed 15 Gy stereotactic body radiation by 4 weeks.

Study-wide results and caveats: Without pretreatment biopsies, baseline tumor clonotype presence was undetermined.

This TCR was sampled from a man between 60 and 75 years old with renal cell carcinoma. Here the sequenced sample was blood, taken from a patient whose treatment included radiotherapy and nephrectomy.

The CDR3: CASSLEAPGTQYF. The CDR3 DNA sequence: TGTGCCAGCAGCTTAGAGGCACCCGGGACCCAGTACTTC. J is TRBJ2-5 and V is TRBV7-9; D remains ambiguous. Trimming removed 1 base at V and 7 bases at J, with 10 bases between. Germline values: CDR1 SEHNR, CDR2 FQNEAQ (reference sequence). CDR3 length: 13 amino acids.